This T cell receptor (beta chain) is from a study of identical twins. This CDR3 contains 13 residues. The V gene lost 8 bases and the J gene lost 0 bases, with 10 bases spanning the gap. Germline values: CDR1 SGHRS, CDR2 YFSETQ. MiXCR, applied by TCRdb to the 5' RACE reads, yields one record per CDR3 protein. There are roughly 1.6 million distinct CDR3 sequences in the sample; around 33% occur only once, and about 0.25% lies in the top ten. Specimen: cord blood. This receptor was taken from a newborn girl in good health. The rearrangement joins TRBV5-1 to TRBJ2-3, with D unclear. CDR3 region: CARSQASTDTQYF. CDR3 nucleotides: TGCGCCAGGAGCCAAGCAAGCACAGATACGCAGTATTTT.